Following are 13 T cell receptor beta chains from one sample sequenced in a study of tumor and adjacent non-tumor tissue in lung cancer. A modified ARM-PCR protocol with three rounds of nested PCR amplified TCRbeta. TCRdb recomputed calls from the multiplex PCR reads with MiXCR, one row per CDR3 protein. The sample holds 200,000 or so distinct CDR3 sequences, around 70% seen once. This sample's RNA came from whole unsorted tissue. The specimen was lung tumor tissue. These receptors came from a man aged 55 to 70 with non-small cell lung cancer.

This clonotype was observed once. The chain joins TRBV20-1 to TRBJ1-6; 7 bases line up with TRBD1. Germline assignment: CDR1 DFQATT and CDR2 SNEGSKA (reference sequence). The junction had 8 bases not matched to a gene; V was cut back by 4 bases and J by 2 bases. This CDR3 comprises 16 residues. DNA of the CDR3: TGCAGTGCTACAGACAAGACAGGGACCTATAATTCACCCCTCCACTTT. This encodes CSATDKTGTYNSPLHF.

A remark on this clonotype: The junction shows a germline mismatch at one end, possibly a read error. The gene calls are TRBV11-2 and TRBJ2-5; D gene ambiguous. The CDR3 loop spans 11 amino acids. Germline V lookup: CDR1 SGHAT, CDR2 FQNNGV. The CDR3 loop is CASRLEETQYF. In DNA, the CDR3 is TGTGCCAGCAGGTTAGAAGAGACTCAGTACTTC.

With regard to this clonotype: One junction end disagrees with the germline gene, perhaps due to a read error. The V gene is TRBV20-1, the J gene TRBJ1-1; TRBD1 is a possible D gene (5 bases). The CDR3 extends over 16 amino acids. Per the germline V gene, CDR1 is DFQATT and CDR2 is SNEGSKA (reference sequence). CDR3 coding DNA: TGCAATGCTAGAGAATTGCCAGGGATAGTGAACACTGAAGCTTTCTTT. Its protein product is CNARELPGIVNTEAFF.

As to this clonotype: This may be a read error: a much more frequent sequence differs by one nucleotide. The chain combines TRBV6-1 with TRBJ1-2, with D possibly TRBD1 on 6 matching bases. Germline CDR1 and CDR2: MNHNS and SASEGT. The length of the CDR3 is 15 residues. CDR3 loop: CVSSEAADRTYGYTF. CDR3 bases: TGTGTCAGCAGTGAAGCAGCCGACAGGACATATGGCTACACCTTC.

J is TRBJ2-2 and V is TRBV30, with a tentative D call TRBD2 (6 bases). This CDR3 spans 13 amino acids. The germline V and J ends were trimmed by 2 bases and 6 bases, with 10 bases remaining between them. CDR1 GTSNPN and CDR2 SVGIG come from the germline V gene (reference sequence). CDR3 DNA sequence: TGTGCCTGGAGTTGGTCTAGCGCCGGGGAGCTGTTTTTT. Residues: CAWSWSSAGELFF.

The chain recombines TRBV6-2 or TRBV6-3 with TRBJ2-7; a possible D gene is TRBD2 (6 bases). The CDR3 has 13 residues. V lost 2 bases and J 4 bases, leaving 9 bases between the germline ends. Germline CDR1 is MNHEY and CDR2 is SVGEGT. CDR3 coding DNA: TGTGCCAGCAGTTACGGGAGGAAGTACGAGCAGTACTTC. The encoded protein is CASSYGRKYEQYF.

This clonotype was seen a few times. One base away lies a much larger clone, so this may be a sequencing read error. This chain uses TRBV29-1 with TRBJ1-2, with TRBD1 matching 8 bases. From germline, CDR1 is SQVTM and CDR2 ANQGSEA. The J segment lost 6 bases and the V segment lost 6 bases, leaving 3 bases of the junction unmatched. This CDR3 spans 11 amino acids. The CDR3 here is CSVSTGDGYTF. The CDR3 bases are TGCAGCGTATCGACAGGGGATGGCTACACCTTC.

A word on this clonotype: Since a much larger clone is just one base distant, this may be a read error. This chain links TRBV20-1 with TRBJ2-5; maybe TRBD2 (5 bases). Germline values: CDR1 DFQATT, CDR2 SNEGSKA (reference sequence). V dropped 0 bases and J dropped 5 bases, with 13 bases sitting between them. The length of the CDR3 is 14 residues. The CDR3 DNA reads TGCAGTGCTAGAGACACAGTGGGCGGGGAGACCCAGTACTTC. Residues: CSARDTVGGETQYF.

Concerning this clonotype itself: A much larger clonotype is one base distant, so this may be a read error. The rearrangement links TRBV11-3 to TRBJ2-1, with 12 bases lining up with TRBD2. Germline CDR1 is SGHNT and CDR2 is YENEEA. This CDR3 region has 19 residues. The CDR3 coding sequence is TGTGCCAGCAGCTTAGGACTAGCGGGGGCCATCTTCTCCCACAATGAGCAGTTCTTC. Translation: CASSLGLAGAIFSHNEQFF.

The gene calls are TRBV29-1 and TRBJ2-3, with TRBD2 identical over 11 bases. The germline V gene has CDR1 SQVTM and CDR2 ANQGSEA. The CDR3 spans 14 residues. Germline trimming cut 4 bases from V and 11 bases from J; bases unmatched to any gene: 11. CDR3 loop: CSVVILAGGVQQYF. The CDR3 region has the DNA TGCAGCGTTGTAATTCTAGCGGGGGGCGTTCAGCAGTATTTT.

As regards this clonotype: One end of the junction does not line up with germline, which may come from a read error. This chain uses TRBV30 with TRBJ2-5; D unresolved. The CDR3 totals 13 residues. Per the germline V gene, CDR1 is GTSNPN and CDR2 is SVGIG (reference sequence). Here the CDR3 DNA reads TGTCCCTGGAGTGTGGGTAACCAAGAGACCCAGTACTTC. Translated: CPWSVGNQETQYF.

There are many counts of this clonotype. CDR3 region: CASSSQGAGTGELFF. The CDR3, as DNA: TGTGCCAGCAGCTCACAGGGGGCGGGCACCGGGGAGCTGTTTTTT. The rearrangement links TRBV11-3 to TRBJ2-2; 9 positions agree with TRBD1. In germline, CDR1 is SGHNT, CDR2 YENEEA. This CDR3 spans 15 amino acids. V lost 4 bases to trimming and J lost 4 bases; unmatched junction nucleotides: 4.

This clonotype has a single count. A much larger clone differs by one base, so this may be a read error. J is TRBJ2-3 and V is TRBV24-1, with no clear D. Trimming shortened V by 5 bases and J by 0 bases, and 8 bases separated the two germline ends. This CDR3 comprises 14 residues. From germline, CDR1 is KGHDR and CDR2 SFDVKD. CDR3 DNA: TGTGCCACCAGTGGACAACGTAGCACAGATACGCAGTATTTT. Translation gives CATSGQRSTDTQYF.